These T cell receptor beta chains were read from a single sample in a study of blood T cell repertoires in COVID-19. TCRdb's copy holds only in-frame clones and misses some; the assay was immunoSEQ multiplex PCR. The table includes 150,000 or so clones, 88% detected once. Material for sequencing was peripheral blood. These TCRs come from a human donor in a cohort sampled during active COVID-19. The CDR3 runs from the conserved cysteine through the conserved F or W. D genes are given only for firm matches. The listing skips clone size in some rows; elsewhere it reads once, few, many or a size class.

clone size	V gene	J gene	D gene	CDR3 DNA	CDR3 protein
.	TRBV4-1	TRBJ2-5	.	TGCGCCAGCAGCCCCCCTCCAGGGGATCAAGAGACCCAGTACTTC	CASSPPPGDQETQYF
.	TRBV5-8	TRBJ2-2	.	TGTGCCAGCAGACGAGGAACGGTCGGGGAGCTGTTTTTT	CASRRGTVGELFF
once	TRBV7-9	TRBJ1-6	.	TGTGCCAGCAGCCAACAAGGGGGTCCACCCCTCCACTTT	CASSQQGGPPLHF
.	TRBV25-1	TRBJ1-5	.	TGTGCCAGCAGTCCCTGGGGGGGCAGTCAGCCCCAGCATTTT	CASSPWGGSQPQHF
.	TRBV19	TRBJ2-3	TRBD2	TGTGCCAGTACCCCCGGGGGGGAAGATACGCAGTATTTT	CASTPGGEDTQYF
.	TRBV7-9	TRBJ2-1	TRBD2	TGTGCCAGCAGCTTAGGCAAGCGGGGGGGCCGCAATGAGCAGTTCTTC	CASSLGKRGGRNEQFF
.	TRBV6-6	TRBJ2-7	TRBD1	TGTGCCAGCAGATCTGGACAGGGGGCTTACTACGAGCAGTACTTC	CASRSGQGAYYEQYF
.	TRBV30	TRBJ1-6	.	TGTGCCTGGAGGGGTCAGGCGTCCAATTCACCCCTCCACTTT	CAWRGQASNSPLHF
.	TRBV5-1	TRBJ2-5	.	TGCGCCAGCAGGGATCTTGCAGGTGGCGAGACCCAGTACTTC	CASRDLAGGETQYF
.	TRBV28	TRBJ2-7	.	TGTGCCAGCGGCATCGCGGGACTCCTATCCTACGAGCAGTACTTC	CASGIAGLLSYEQYF
.	TRBV7-9	TRBJ2-7	TRBD1	TGTGCCAGCAGCTCGGAGACAGGGGGCGTATACGAGCAGTACTTC	CASSSETGGVYEQYF
.	TRBV30	TRBJ2-1	TRBD1	TGTGCCTGGTCCCCCGGGACAGGGGGGAATGAGCAGTTCTTC	CAWSPGTGGNEQFF
.	TRBV2	TRBJ2-1	TRBD1	TGTGCCAGCAGTGAAGTTGGGACAGTCCATAGCAATGAGCAGTTCTTC	CASSEVGTVHSNEQFF
.	TRBV5-1	TRBJ2-2	TRBD2	TGCGCCAGCAGCTTGGGGGTAGCGGGATCGAACACCGGGGAGCTGTTTTTT	CASSLGVAGSNTGELFF
.	TRBV5-1	TRBJ2-3	.	TGCGCCAGCTCTGCCCAGGGATATACGCAGTATTTT	CASSAQGYTQYF
.	TRBV14	TRBJ2-2	.	TGTGCCAGCAGCCAAACAGGGAGGGCGACCGGGGAGCTGTTTTTT	CASSQTGRATGELFF
.	TRBV3-1/TRBV3-2	TRBJ2-3	.	TGTGCCAGCAGCCAAGATCCTAGCATAGATACGCAGTATTTT	CASSQDPSIDTQYF
once	TRBV5-4	TRBJ2-1	TRBD2	TGTGCCAGCAGCCCACCAGGTAGCGGGAGAGTCAATGAGCAGTTCTTC	CASSPPGSGRVNEQFF
.	TRBV14	TRBJ2-7	TRBD2	TGTGCCAGCAGCCAAGATCCTAGCGGGAGGTCTGTCGACGAGCAGTACTTC	CASSQDPSGRSVDEQYF
few	TRBV27	TRBJ2-1	TRBD1	TGTGCCAGCAGAACAGGGGGCTCCTACAATGAGCAGTTCTTC	CASRTGGSYNEQFF
.	TRBV18	TRBJ1-2	TRBD1	TGTGCCAGCTCACCACAGGGGGCGTCTAGTGGCTACACCTTC	CASSPQGASSGYTF
.	TRBV5-1	TRBJ2-3	.	TGCGCCAGCAGCAGATCCGGGGGCACAGATACGCAGTATTTT	CASSRSGGTDTQYF
.	TRBV9	TRBJ1-4	.	TGTGCCAGCAGCGACGTCGGGGGAGGTGGGCCTCTGTTTTTT	CASSDVGGGGPLFF
.	TRBV12-3/TRBV12-4	TRBJ1-3	.	TGTGCCAGCAGCCGCGGGGCCACCATATATTTT	CASSRGATIYF
.	TRBV7-2	TRBJ2-7	.	TGTGCCAGCAGCTTAGTCGGCACGGGACCCGGGGGCGAGCAGTACTTC	CASSLVGTGPGGEQYF
.	TRBV11-1	TRBJ2-7	.	TGTGCCAGCAGCTCTAGCTTCGAGCAGTACTTC	CASSSSFEQYF
.	TRBV23-1	TRBJ2-7	.	TGCGCCAGCAGGTATGTGCCGGGACAAACCTTTCGCGAGCAGTACTTC	CASRYVPGQTFREQYF
.	TRBV7-2	TRBJ2-2	TRBD2	TGTGCCAGCAGCGTTAGCGGGAGAGGGGCCGGGGAGCTGTTTTTT	CASSVSGRGAGELFF
.	TRBV3-1/TRBV3-2	TRBJ2-1	.	TGTGCCAGCACCGGACTGTCCTACAATGAGCAGTTCTTC	CASTGLSYNEQFF
.	TRBV6-5	TRBJ2-2	.	TGTGCCAGCAGCCTCGACACCGGGGAGCTGTTTTTT	CASSLDTGELFF
.	TRBV7-2	TRBJ2-3	TRBD2	TGTGCCAGCAGCTGGAGACTAGCGGGAAGTGGAGATACGCAGTATTTT	CASSWRLAGSGDTQYF
.	TRBV7-2	TRBJ1-6	TRBD1	TGTGCCAGCAGTCTCAGACAGGGGGGTTCACCCCTCCACTTT	CASSLRQGGSPLHF
.	TRBV7-9	TRBJ2-5	.	TGTGCCAGCAGCTTAAGGTCGGCAGGCCTTAGTAGAGAGACCCAGTACTTC	CASSLRSAGLSRETQYF
.	TRBV19	TRBJ2-1	.	TGTGCCAGTAGTTTCACCCGGGGCAATGAGCAGTTCTTC	CASSFTRGNEQFF
.	TRBV28	TRBJ2-6	.	TGTGCCAGCAGTTTAGGGAGTGGGGCCAACGTCCTGACTTTC	CASSLGSGANVLTF
.	TRBV7-9	TRBJ1-6	TRBD1	TGTGCCAGCAGCCAAGGACAGGGGAGAGGTTCACCCCTCCACTTT	CASSQGQGRGSPLHF
.	TRBV14	TRBJ2-2	.	TGTGCCAGCAGCCAAGATGTTGGAGGGCCTCGGGACACCGGGGAGCTGTTTTTT	CASSQDVGGPRDTGELFF
.	TRBV28	TRBJ1-2	.	TGTGCCAGCACCCGAGCTGGGGCAGGGTATGGCTACACCTTC	CASTRAGAGYGYTF
few	TRBV19	TRBJ2-1	.	TGTGCCAGTAGTATAAGCGGAAGCTCCTACAATGAGCAGTTCTTC	CASSISGSSYNEQFF
.	TRBV24-1	TRBJ2-3	TRBD2	TGTGCCACCAGTCCAAGTAGCGGGGACCGCACAGATACGCAGTATTTT	CATSPSSGDRTDTQYF
.	TRBV4-3	TRBJ2-5	.	TGCGCCAGCAGCCTATCCCGGGACTTTCAAGAGACCCAGTACTTC	CASSLSRDFQETQYF
.	TRBV7-9	TRBJ2-7	TRBD2	TGTGCCAGCAGCGGACTCCCGGGACTAGCCCACGAGCAGTACTTC	CASSGLPGLAHEQYF
.	TRBV18	TRBJ2-3	TRBD2	TGTGCCAGCTCACGGGGACTAGCGGGGAGCACAGATACGCAGTATTTT	CASSRGLAGSTDTQYF